This record looks at one T cell receptor beta chain sequence and its context. This entry belongs to a study of T cell responses to AZD1222 COVID-19 vaccine. Libraries were prepared by immunoSEQ multiplex PCR; TCRdb keeps only in-frame clonotypes and omits some of them. The sample has 130,000 to 150,000 clones, 92% seen once; the top ten hold roughly 2%. The V end was cut by 0 bases, the J end by 7 bases, with 8 bases between. Germline CDR1 reads SGHRS; CDR2 reads YFSETQ. CDR3 length: 13 residues. The chain joins TRBV5-1 to TRBJ1-5; D not certain. The starting material was peripheral blood, obtained on day 0 of AZD1222 vaccination. The source is an adult in good health. The CDR3 DNA reads TGCGCCAGCAGCTTGGGCCAAGAACAGCCCCAGCATTTT. Protein product: CASSLGQEQPQHF.